The next 23 T cell receptor beta chains were all read from a single sample in a study of T cell responses to AZD1222 COVID-19 vaccine. This table comes from immunoSEQ multiplex PCR, and its TCRdb copy is limited to in-frame clones, with some not included. Here the sample spans about 35,000 clones, approximately 90% being singletons. The material was peripheral blood, obtained 28 days after the second AZD1222 dose. The source of these receptors is an adult who received the AZD1222 COVID-19 vaccine.

V is TRBV11-2 and J is TRBJ1-3, with TRBD1 identical over 11 bases. The CDR3 runs 15 residues. Germline trimming cut 5 bases from V and 3 bases from J; bases unmatched to any gene: 3. Germline V CDR1 and CDR2: SGHAT, FQNNGV. CDR3 protein: CASSTGTGGGNTIYF. DNA for the CDR3: TGTGCCAGCAGCACCGGGACAGGGGGTGGAAACACCATATATTTT.

This sequence joins TRBV19 and TRBJ1-5; D gene uncertain. The CDR3 has 13 residues. The germline V gene has CDR1 LNHDA and CDR2 SQIVND (reference sequence). V dropped 4 bases and J dropped 0 bases, with 4 bases sitting between them. The CDR3 DNA reads as TGTGCCAGTAGTACAGATAGCAATCAGCCCCAGCATTTT. It translates to CASSTDSNQPQHF.

V gene TRBV12-3 or TRBV12-4 combines with J gene TRBJ2-7; no definite D call. There are 12 residues in the CDR3. V dropped 3 bases and J dropped 6 bases, with 9 bases sitting between them. The CDR3 DNA sequence: TGTGCCAGCAGTTTGGTGCCCCTCGAGCAGTACTTC. It encodes CASSLVPLEQYF.

This clone came up a few times. V gene TRBV28 combines with J gene TRBJ1-1, with D perhaps matching TRBD1 (5 bases). The CDR3 extends over 13 amino acids. Looked up from germline, CDR1 is MDHEN and CDR2 is SYDVKM. V was pared by 3 bases and J by 3 bases, with 8 bases between. CDR3 residues: CASSFGGYTEAFF. For the CDR3, the DNA is TGTGCCAGCAGTTTCGGGGGGTACACTGAAGCTTTCTTT.

The chain links TRBV19 to TRBJ1-4; a weak D match, TRBD1 (5 bases). CDR3 length: 15 residues. Deletions cut 7 bases from V and 0 bases from J, with 12 bases between. Germline assignment: CDR1 LNHDA and CDR2 SQIVND (reference sequence). The DNA for the CDR3 is TGTGCCAGTAAACGGGACGGGGCAACTAATGAAAAACTGTTTTTT. It is translated as CASKRDGATNEKLFF.

The genes are TRBV18 and TRBJ2-3, with D perhaps TRBD2 (6 bases). The CDR3 extends over 14 amino acids. Germline-derived CDR1 and CDR2 are KGHSH and LQKENI. Trimming left V 2 bases short and J 0 bases short, with 6 bases between. CDR3 coding DNA: TGTGCCAGCTCACCAGGGGGGAGCACAGATACGCAGTATTTT. It translates to CASSPGGSTDTQYF.

The chain joins TRBV12-3 or TRBV12-4 to TRBJ1-5; D is ambiguous. This CDR3 has 13 residues. Trimming took 1 base from V and 1 from J, leaving 2 bases between them. CDR3 in amino acids: CASSLGSNQPQHF. CDR3 nucleotides: TGTGCCAGCAGTTTAGGGAGCAATCAGCCCCAGCATTTT.

The chain recombines TRBV5-6 with TRBJ1-3; D gene ambiguous. Trimming took 3 bases from V and 0 from J, leaving 13 bases between them. Germline V gives CDR1 SGHDT, CDR2 YYEEEE. CDR3 length: 16 amino acids. The CDR3 region is CASSWGGLLSGNTIYF. The CDR3 DNA follows: TGTGCCAGCAGCTGGGGTGGGCTTCTCTCTGGAAACACCATATATTTT.

CDR3 region: CASMGQANEKLFF. Written as DNA, the CDR3 is TGTGCCAGTATGGGACAGGCTAATGAAAAACTGTTTTTT. The chain recombines TRBV19 with TRBJ1-4, with 8 bases aligning to TRBD1. Germline V gene lookup returns CDR1 LNHDA and CDR2 SQIVND (reference sequence). CDR3 size: 13 residues. J lost 3 bases, V lost 7 bases, and 1 base had no gene match.

The V call is TRBV3-1 (or the pseudogene TRBV3-2), the J call TRBJ2-3; D remains ambiguous. The V gene lost 4 bases and the J gene lost 0 bases, with 8 bases spanning the gap. CDR3 length: 14 amino acids. Germline lookup yields CDR1 LGHDT and CDR2 YNNKEL (reference sequence). Written as DNA, the CDR3 is TGTGCCAGCAGCCCGGCTCGTAGCACAGATACGCAGTATTTT. Its translation: CASSPARSTDTQYF.

The chain is built from TRBV3-1 (or the pseudogene TRBV3-2) and TRBJ2-3, with 8 bases identical to TRBD2. The V gene end was trimmed by 0 bases and the J gene end by 5 bases; junction bases not matched to a gene: 7. Germline V gene data show CDR1 as LGHDT and CDR2 as YNNKEL (reference sequence). This CDR3 contains 16 residues. The CDR3 bases are TGTGCCAGCAGCCAAGATCCCGGGGGGGCGAAAGATACGCAGTATTTT. This gives the protein CASSQDPGGAKDTQYF.

The chain links TRBV10-1 to TRBJ2-1; TRBD1 is a possible D gene (5 bases). The CDR3 has 13 amino acids. V gave up 3 bases and J gave up 8 bases, with 11 bases separating them. CDR1 is WNHNN, CDR2 SYGVQD, per germline (reference sequence). CDR3 bases: TGCGCCAGCAGTGACGGACACCGCGATGAGCAGTTCTTC. It translates to CASSDGHRDEQFF.

The CDR3 DNA is TGTGCCAGCAGCTTAGTGGGGACATCTGTTGTTACGCAGTATTTT. Protein sequence: CASSLVGTSVVTQYF. The V call is TRBV7-9, the J call TRBJ2-3; the D gene is possibly TRBD1 (6 bases). The CDR3 totals 15 residues. Trimming pared 1 base from V and 8 bases from J, leaving 16 bases between. Germline V gene sequence: CDR1 SEHNR, CDR2 FQNEAQ (reference sequence).

The chain uses TRBV7-2 and TRBJ1-2, with unresolved D. Germline CDR1 and CDR2: SGHTA and FQGNSA. V lost 3 bases to trimming and J lost 3 bases, with 8 bases between them. There are 13 residues in the CDR3. CDR3 nucleotide sequence: TGTGCCAGCAGCTTGGACCCGGACTATGGCTACACCTTC. It yields the protein CASSLDPDYGYTF. Based on the CDR3 plus reference TRBV7-2 and TRBJ1-2, the full variable domain is GAGVSQSPSNKVTEKGKDVELRCDPISGHTALYWYRQSLGQGLEFLIYFQGNSAPDKSGLPSDRFSAERTGGSVSTLTIQRTQQEDSAVYLCASSLDPDYGYTFGSGTRLTVV.

The chain joins TRBV7-6 to TRBJ2-7; the D gene is possibly TRBD2 (6 bases). Germline values: CDR1 SGHVS, CDR2 FNYEAQ. This CDR3 spans 12 amino acids. V was clipped by 5 bases and J by 7 bases, with 12 bases between them. CDR3 in DNA: TGTGCCAGCAGCCTCCGAGGGAGGGAGCAGTACTTC. It encodes CASSLRGREQYF.

This clone appeared a few times. The genes are TRBV25-1 and TRBJ2-2; no clear D. From germline, CDR1 is MGHDK and CDR2 SYGVNS. The CDR3 consists of 15 residues. V lost 5 bases to trimming and J lost 1 base, with 11 bases between them. DNA for the CDR3: TGTGCCAGCAGTATGAGTTGGGGGAACACCGGGGAGCTGTTTTTT. Its translation: CASSMSWGNTGELFF.

V usage is TRBV28 and J usage is TRBJ1-3, with D hard to call. The CDR3 contains 14 residues. CDR1 MDHEN and CDR2 SYDVKM come from the germline V gene. V was clipped by 7 bases and J by 3 bases, with 13 bases between them. The CDR3 DNA reads as TGTGCCAGCATACTGAGTTCCTATGGAAACACCATATATTTT. Protein sequence: CASILSSYGNTIYF. The full variable domain, rest sourced from reference TRBV28 and TRBJ1-3, is DVKVTQSSRYLVKRTGEKVFLECVQDMDHENMFWYRQDPGLGLRLIYFSYDVKMKEKGDIPEGYSVSREKKERFSLILESASTNQTSMYLCASILSSYGNTIYFGEGSWLTVV.

The chain joins TRBV5-8 to TRBJ2-7, with TRBD1 matching over 9 bases. CDR3 length: 16 residues. After removal of 4 bases from V and 4 bases from J, the junction contained 12 bases not matched to a gene. Per the germline V gene, CDR1 is SGHTS and CDR2 is YDEGEE. CDR3: CASSQAWGTGLYEQYF. In DNA, the CDR3 is TGTGCCAGCAGCCAAGCTTGGGGGACAGGGTTGTACGAGCAGTACTTC.

This chain uses TRBV27 with TRBJ1-4, with D possibly matching TRBD1 (5 bases). The CDR3 consists of 14 residues. Looked up from germline, CDR1 is MNHEY and CDR2 is SMNVEV (reference sequence). V was pared by 4 bases and J by 8 bases, with 14 bases between. CDR3 coding DNA: TGTGCCAGCAGTTCGGGACCCTTCCCCGAAAAACTGTTTTTT. The encoded protein is CASSSGPFPEKLFF.

This chain uses TRBV7-2 with TRBJ2-4; D gene uncertain. The V end lost 5 bases, the J end lost 0 bases, and 11 bases lay between the germline ends. This CDR3 has 15 residues. Germline V CDR1 and CDR2: SGHTA, FQGNSA. The CDR3 sequence is CASSPPEVAKNIQYF. CDR3 DNA sequence: TGTGCCAGCAGCCCCCCAGAGGTAGCCAAAAACATTCAGTACTTC. Together with reference TRBV7-2 and TRBJ2-4, the CDR3 gives the full variable domain: GAGVSQSPSNKVTEKGKDVELRCDPISGHTALYWYRQSLGQGLEFLIYFQGNSAPDKSGLPSDRFSAERTGGSVSTLTIQRTQQEDSAVYLCASSPPEVAKNIQYFGAGTRLSVL.

This chain joins TRBV28 and TRBJ2-2; TRBD1 might be the D (6 bases). Between the trimmed V and J ends, which lost 3 bases and 0 bases, there was a span of 11 bases. CDR1 and CDR2 from the germline V gene are MDHEN and SYDVKM. The CDR3 runs to 16 residues. The CDR3 loop is CASSFGSGANTGELFF. DNA for the CDR3: TGTGCCAGCAGTTTTGGATCAGGGGCGAACACCGGGGAGCTGTTTTTT.

The V gene is TRBV7-2, the J gene TRBJ2-7; 9 bases fit TRBD1. Per germline, CDR1 SGHTA and CDR2 FQGNSA. The CDR3 extends over 15 amino acids. V lost 1 base to trimming and J lost 1 base; unmatched junction nucleotides: 2. The CDR3 region is CASSLGGQGSYEQYF. In DNA, the CDR3 is TGTGCCAGCAGCTTAGGGGGACAGGGTTCCTACGAGCAGTACTTC.

The V and J genes are TRBV30 and TRBJ2-6; TRBD1 aligns across 8 bases. V lost 5 bases, J lost 0 bases, and 3 bases stayed unmatched. This CDR3 comprises 15 residues. Per germline, CDR1 GTSNPN and CDR2 SVGIG (reference sequence). CDR3 coding DNA: TGTGCCTGGGGGACAGGAGACTCTGGGGCCAACGTCCTGACTTTC. This encodes CAWGTGDSGANVLTF. Variable domain in full (rest from reference TRBV30 and TRBJ2-6): SQTIHQWPATLVQPVGSPLSLECTVEGTSNPNLYWYRQAAGRGLQLLFYSVGIGQISSEVPQNLSASRPQDRQFILSSKKLLLSDSGFYLCAWGTGDSGANVLTFGAGSRLTVL.